This record covers a single T cell receptor (beta chain). Its antigen is currently unknown. These data originate in a study of shared clonotypes between healthy human individuals. Whole-study findings and limits: Sample collection involved blood only; tissue repertoires are likely different.

Germline CDR1 and CDR2: SEHNR and FQNEAQ (reference sequence). V dropped 6 bases and J dropped 2 bases, with 11 bases sitting between them. The CDR3 covers 14 residues. The method was immunoSEQ multiplex PCR; TCRdb's version includes in-frame clones alone and lacks a portion of them. Of about 2.3 million clones in the sample, roughly 92% were seen once. The sample was naive CD4+ T cells from PBMCs. The subset denotes: CD45RA+ positively selected. The receptor was derived from a man younger than 35 in good health. Some clones in this sample may be carry-over from other donors' samples. The chain uses TRBV7-9 and TRBJ2-1; no clear D. The CDR3 DNA reads TGTGCCAGCAGTCGGACCAGCACCTACAATGAGCAGTTCTTC. Its translation is CASSRTSTYNEQFF.